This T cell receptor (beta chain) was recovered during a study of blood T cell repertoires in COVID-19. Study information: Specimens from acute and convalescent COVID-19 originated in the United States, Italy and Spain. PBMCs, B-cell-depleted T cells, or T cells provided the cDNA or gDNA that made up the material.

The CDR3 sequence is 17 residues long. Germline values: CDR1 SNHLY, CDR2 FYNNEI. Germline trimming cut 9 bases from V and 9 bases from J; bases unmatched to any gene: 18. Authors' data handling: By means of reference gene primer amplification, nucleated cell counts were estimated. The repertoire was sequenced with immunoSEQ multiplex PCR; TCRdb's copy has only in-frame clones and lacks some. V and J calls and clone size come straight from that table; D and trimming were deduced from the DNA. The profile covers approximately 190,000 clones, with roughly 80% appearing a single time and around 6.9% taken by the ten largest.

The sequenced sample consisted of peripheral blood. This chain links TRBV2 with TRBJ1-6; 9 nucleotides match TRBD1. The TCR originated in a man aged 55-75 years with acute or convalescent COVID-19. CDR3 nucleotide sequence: TGTGCCAGTAGGGGATCGACAGGGGGACTTGTCGGTTCACCCCTCCACTTT. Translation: CASRGSTGGLVGSPLHF.